This passage covers 30 T cell receptor beta chains from one sample sequenced in a study of graft-versus-host responses after intestinal transplantation. Assay: immunoSEQ multiplex PCR; the TCRdb copy retains only in-frame clones and omits some. The sample includes fewer than 120,000 clones, approximately 92% of them seen just once. These receptors are not linked to any known antigen. Sequencing was performed on unstimulated CD8+ T cells sorted from spleen or lymph node cells, taken before intestinal transplant. Receptors were obtained from a human donor who received an intestinal transplant.

This chain uses TRBV5-6 with TRBJ2-7, with TRBD1 matching 7 bases. Germline CDR1 is SGHDT and CDR2 is YYEEEE. CDR3 length: 12 amino acids. V gave up 2 bases and J gave up 5 bases; unmatched junction bases: 1. For the CDR3, the DNA is TGTGCCAGCAGCTTCGGGACAGACGAGCAGTACTTC. Its translation is CASSFGTDEQYF.

The CDR3 loop reads CASSLDLAYEQYF. CDR3 sequence (DNA): TGTGCCAGCAGCTTAGATCTTGCCTACGAGCAGTACTTC. This chain joins TRBV11-2 and TRBJ2-7; D unclear. The germline CDR1 and CDR2 sequences are SGHAT and FQNNGV. The ends were cut back, 0 bases at V and 2 bases at J, with 5 bases in the middle. The CDR3 extends over 13 amino acids. The full variable domain, completed using reference TRBV11-2 and TRBJ2-7, is EAGVAQSPRYKIIEKRQSVAFWCNPISGHATLYWYQQILGQGPKLLIQFQNNGVVDDSQLPKDRFSAERLKGVDSTLKIQPAKLEDSAVYLCASSLDLAYEQYFGPGTRLTVT.

The V call is TRBV19, the J call TRBJ1-2; maybe TRBD1 (6 bases). The CDR3 sequence is 15 residues long. The germline V and J ends were trimmed by 7 bases and 4 bases, with 19 bases remaining between them. Per germline, CDR1 LNHDA and CDR2 SQIVND (reference sequence). CDR3 amino acids: CASTPSKDSIYGYTF. CDR3 bases: TGTGCCAGTACCCCCTCGAAGGACAGCATCTATGGCTACACCTTC. The whole variable domain, filled in from reference TRBV19 and TRBJ1-2, reads DGGITQSPKYLFRKEGQNVTLSCEQNLNHDAMYWYRQDPGQGLRLIYYSQIVNDFQKGDIAEGYSVSREKKESFPLTVTSAQKNPTAFYLCASTPSKDSIYGYTFGSGTRLTVV.

The J gene is TRBJ2-7, the V gene TRBV6-5; TRBD2 might be the D (6 bases). The germline CDR1 and CDR2 sequences are MNHEY and SVGAGI. The V and J ends lost 2 bases and 6 bases respectively, with 11 bases between them. The CDR3 contains 13 residues. The CDR3 here is CASSYREVGEQYF. In DNA, the CDR3 is TGTGCCAGCAGTTACAGGGAGGTTGGCGAGCAGTACTTC.

The chain is built from TRBV5-4 and TRBJ2-1; 12 nucleotides match TRBD2. V lost 0 bases to trimming and J lost 7 bases; unmatched junction nucleotides: 2. The CDR3 length is 15 residues. Per the germline V gene, CDR1 is SGHNT and CDR2 is YYREEE (reference sequence). CDR3 nucleotides: TGTGCCAGCAGCTTGGGACTAGCGGGAGTTAATGAGCAGTTCTTC. As protein: CASSLGLAGVNEQFF.

The gene calls are TRBV13 and TRBJ2-1; 11 bases agree with TRBD2. The CDR3 spans 15 residues. Germline CDR1 reads PRHDT; CDR2 reads FYEKMQ (reference sequence). Germline trimming cut 4 bases from V and 9 bases from J; bases unmatched to any gene: 8. The CDR3 coding sequence is TGTGCCAGCAGCTCCCCTAGCGGGAGGAATACTGAGCAGTTCTTC. It encodes CASSSPSGRNTEQFF.

The chain couples TRBV11-2 to TRBJ2-3; 8 positions match TRBD2. The CDR3 loop spans 19 amino acids. Germline V gives CDR1 SGHAT, CDR2 FQNNGV. Trimming at V came to 0 bases and at J to 0 bases, leaving 11 bases not matched to a gene. As DNA, the CDR3 is TGTGCCAGCAGCTTAGATCGGTGGGCGGGGGGAATTAGCACAGATACGCAGTATTTT. Amino acids: CASSLDRWAGGISTDTQYF. The full variable domain, rest sourced from reference TRBV11-2 and TRBJ2-3, is EAGVAQSPRYKIIEKRQSVAFWCNPISGHATLYWYQQILGQGPKLLIQFQNNGVVDDSQLPKDRFSAERLKGVDSTLKIQPAKLEDSAVYLCASSLDRWAGGISTDTQYFGPGTRLTVL.

The V call is TRBV7-2, the J call TRBJ2-2; D is ambiguous. Trimming pared 2 bases from V and 6 bases from J, leaving 13 bases between. The CDR3 covers 15 residues. CDR1 SGHTA and CDR2 FQGNSA come from the germline V gene. CDR3 in amino acids: CASSLLDLGPGELFF. In nucleotides, the CDR3 is TGTGCCAGCAGCTTACTCGATCTTGGACCCGGGGAGCTGTTTTTT.

The V call is TRBV27, the J call TRBJ1-2; 8 positions match TRBD1. There are 15 residues in the CDR3. The trim removed 2 bases at V and 4 bases at J, leaving 6 bases unmatched. Per germline, CDR1 MNHEY and CDR2 SMNVEV (reference sequence). Here the CDR3 DNA reads TGTGCCAGCAGTTTAAGGGCAGGGGGCTCCTATGGCTACACCTTC. Its translation is CASSLRAGGSYGYTF.

The chain joins TRBV2 to TRBJ2-7; 7 positions agree with TRBD1. Trimming removed 1 base from V and 4 bases from J; junction bases left unmatched: 4. Germline CDR1 SNHLY, CDR2 FYNNEI. The CDR3 consists of 14 residues. Written as DNA, the CDR3 is TGTGCCAGCAGTGAAGAGGGGGCGTCGTACGAGCAGTACTTC. Protein: CASSEEGASYEQYF.

V and J are TRBV5-1 and TRBJ2-7, with a tentative D call TRBD1 (6 bases). The CDR3 covers 12 residues. Trimming pared 2 bases from V and 5 bases from J, leaving 8 bases between. Germline V gene lookup returns CDR1 SGHRS and CDR2 YFSETQ. CDR3 DNA sequence: TGCGCCAGCAGCTTCCGGGACAACGAGCAGTACTTC. It encodes CASSFRDNEQYF.

The gene calls are TRBV7-3 and TRBJ2-1; perhaps D is TRBD1 or TRBD2 (5 bases each). V lost 5 bases and J lost 8, with 22 bases in between. CDR3 length: 16 residues. Germline V gives CDR1 SGHTA, CDR2 FQGTGA. The CDR3 DNA follows: TGTGCCAGCAGCCTAAGCGCGGTGGGGGAGATCGATGAGCAGTTCTTC. Its translation is CASSLSAVGEIDEQFF.

V gene TRBV10-2 combines with J gene TRBJ2-1; D tentatively fits TRBD1 or TRBD2 (5 bases each). The CDR3 totals 12 residues. V was cut by 1 base and J by 10 bases, with 8 bases left in between. Germline CDR1 is WSHSY and CDR2 is SAAADI. This CDR3 is CASSEYGDEQFF. The CDR3 nucleotides are TGCGCCAGCAGTGAGTACGGGGACGAGCAGTTCTTC.

The chain carries TRBV27 and TRBJ2-7; TRBD1 agrees at 9 bases. This CDR3 spans 15 amino acids. J gave up 5 bases and V 5 bases, and 10 bases lay outside the gene matches. CDR1 and CDR2 from the germline V gene are MNHEY and SMNVEV (reference sequence). The CDR3 sequence is CASSQHRGRRDEQYF. CDR3 nucleotide sequence: TGTGCCAGCAGTCAACACAGGGGGCGACGGGACGAGCAGTACTTC.

The gene calls are TRBV5-5 and TRBJ2-1; 7 bases agree with TRBD2. The germline V gene encodes CDR1 SGHKS and CDR2 YYEKEE (reference sequence). The CDR3 is 13 residues long. Losses at the gene ends were 10 bases for V and 3 bases for J; bases not matched to a gene: 7. The CDR3 loop is CAVHSGGYNEQFF. The CDR3 DNA sequence: TGTGCCGTACACTCGGGGGGCTACAATGAGCAGTTCTTC. Combining the CDR3 with reference TRBV5-5 and TRBJ2-1 gives the whole variable domain DAGVTQSPTHLIKTRGQQVTLRCSPISGHKSVSWYQQVLGQGPQFIFQYYEKEERGRGNFPDRFSARQFPNYSSELNVNALLLGDSALYLCAVHSGGYNEQFFGPGTRLTVL.

The genes are TRBV4-1 and TRBJ2-5; D is perhaps TRBD1 (6 bases). In germline, CDR1 is MGHRA, CDR2 YSYEKL. V shed 1 base and J shed 2 bases, with 8 bases lying between them. This CDR3 is built from 14 residues. The CDR3 nucleotides are TGCGCCAGCAGCCAAGGAAGGGGGCAAGAGACCCAGTACTTC. Residues: CASSQGRGQETQYF.

This sequence joins TRBV11-2 and TRBJ2-7, with 7 bases lining up with TRBD2. Trimming took 7 bases from V and 2 from J; bases not matched to a gene: 8. The CDR3 runs 14 residues. Germline CDR1 is SGHAT and CDR2 is FQNNGV. CDR3 loop: CASTPSSGPYEQYF. CDR3 DNA: TGTGCCAGCACCCCTTCTAGCGGACCCTACGAGCAGTACTTC.

In DNA form, the CDR3 reads TGCAGCGTTGAAGGGTGGGAGACCCAGTACTTC. Translation gives CSVEGWETQYF. The genes are TRBV29-1 and TRBJ2-5; D remains unclear. Per the germline V gene, CDR1 is SQVTM and CDR2 is ANQGSEA. V gave up 1 base and J gave up 5 bases, with 5 bases separating them. The CDR3 has 11 residues. The whole variable domain, filled in from reference TRBV29-1 and TRBJ2-5, reads SAVISQKPSRDICQRGTSLTIQCQVDSQVTMMFWYRQQPGQSLTLIATANQGSEATYESGFVIDKFPISRPNLTFSTLTVSNMSPEDSSIYLCSVEGWETQYFGPGTRLLVL.

The chain links TRBV4-1 to TRBJ2-1, with 14 bases matching TRBD2. The V gene's germline CDR1 is MGHRA and CDR2 YSYEKL. CDR3 size: 19 residues. J was trimmed by 2 bases and V by 3 bases; bases with no gene match: 9. The CDR3 DNA follows: TGCGCCAGCAGCCATCCCGGGACTAGCGGGAGACCACCCTACAATGAGCAGTTCTTC. The encoded protein is CASSHPGTSGRPPYNEQFF.

This clone came up once. Written as DNA, the CDR3 is TGTGCCAGCAGCTTAGGGACGCGCGAGGGCATTCAGTACTTC. This gives the protein CASSLGTREGIQYF. This chain joins TRBV7-9 and TRBJ2-4; D perhaps matches TRBD2 (5 bases). The length of the CDR3 is 14 residues. V was trimmed by 1 base and J by 9 bases, leaving 13 bases between them. Germline CDR1 is SEHNR and CDR2 is FQNEAQ (reference sequence). The entire variable domain, with the rest obtained from reference TRBV7-9 and TRBJ2-4, is as follows: DTGVSQNPRHKITKRGQNVTFRCDPISEHNRLYWYRQTLGQGPEFLTYFQNEAQLEKSRLLSDRFSAERPKGSFSTLEIQRTEQGDSAMYLCASSLGTREGIQYFGAGTRLSVL.

With regard to this clone: Within the sample, other DNA sequences also encode this same CDR3. The V gene is TRBV19, the J gene TRBJ1-5; a weak D match, TRBD1 (6 bases). Germline V lookup: CDR1 LNHDA, CDR2 SQIVND (reference sequence). This CDR3 region has 15 residues. V was shortened by 3 bases and J by 2 bases, with 11 bases between the two germline ends. Here the CDR3 reads CASSMGGAGNQPQHF. In DNA form, the CDR3 reads TGTGCCAGTAGTATGGGGGGGGCGGGCAATCAGCCCCAGCATTTT.

V usage is TRBV9 and J usage is TRBJ1-5; D uncertain. This CDR3 has 14 residues. Per the germline V gene, CDR1 is SGDLS and CDR2 is YYNGEE. The ends were cut back, 0 bases at V and 5 bases at J, with 9 bases in the middle. DNA of the CDR3: TGTGCCAGCAGCGTAGGGTCAGGACATCAGCCCCAGCATTTT. It codes for CASSVGSGHQPQHF. Full variable domain (rest looked up from reference TRBV9 and TRBJ1-5): DSGVTQTPKHLITATGQRVTLRCSPRSGDLSVYWYQQSLDQGLQFLIQYYNGEERAKGNILERFSAQQFPDLHSELNLSSLELGDSALYFCASSVGSGHQPQHFGDGTRLSIL.

J is TRBJ2-7 and V is TRBV11-2, with D tentatively TRBD2 (6 bases). Germline-derived CDR1 and CDR2 are SGHAT and FQNNGV. The CDR3 covers 13 residues. V was cut by 6 bases and J by 5 bases, with 14 bases left in between. CDR3 protein: CASRGGTSDEQYF. CDR3 in DNA: TGTGCCAGCAGAGGCGGGACCAGCGACGAGCAGTACTTC.

This sequence joins TRBV15 and TRBJ2-7; D is uncertain. Trimming took off 0 bases at V and 3 bases at J, with 3 bases between the two ends. This CDR3 region has 12 residues. The germline CDR1 and CDR2 sequences are LNHNV and YYDKDF (reference sequence). The CDR3 sequence: CATSREGYEQYF. The CDR3 nucleotides read TGTGCCACCAGCAGAGAAGGCTACGAGCAGTACTTC. The full variable domain, with the rest looked up from reference TRBV15 and TRBJ2-7, is DAMVIQNPRYQVTQFGKPVTLSCSQTLNHNVMYWYQQKSSQAPKLLFHYYDKDFNNEADTPDNFQSRRPNTSFCFLDIRSPGLGDTAMYLCATSREGYEQYFGPGTRLTVT.

The chain recombines TRBV5-1 with TRBJ2-7, with TRBD1 matching 8 bases. The CDR3 extends over 14 amino acids. The germline CDR1 and CDR2 sequences are SGHRS and YFSETQ. After removal of 2 bases from V and 4 bases from J, the junction contained 5 bases not matched to a gene. The CDR3 is CASSLDTGGYEQYF. In DNA form, the CDR3 reads TGCGCCAGCAGCTTAGACACAGGGGGGTACGAGCAGTACTTC. The whole variable domain, filled in from reference TRBV5-1 and TRBJ2-7, reads KAGVTQTPRYLIKTRGQQVTLSCSPISGHRSVSWYQQTPGQGLQFLFEYFSETQRNKGNFPGRFSGRQFSNSRSEMNVSTLELGDSALYLCASSLDTGGYEQYFGPGTRLTVT.

The CDR3 here is CASSTTSGGTDTQYF. CDR3 in DNA: TGTGCCAGCAGTACCACCAGCGGGGGTACAGATACGCAGTATTTT. J is TRBJ2-3 and V is TRBV2, with 8 bases fitting TRBD2. The germline CDR1 and CDR2 sequences are SNHLY and FYNNEI. With V trimmed by 5 bases and J by 3 bases, 7 bases remained unmatched. The CDR3 spans 15 residues.

The genes are TRBV27 and TRBJ2-1; no firm D call. This CDR3 has 13 residues. Germline CDR1 MNHEY, CDR2 SMNVEV (reference sequence). V dropped 2 bases and J dropped 7 bases, with 9 bases sitting between them. CDR3 bases: TGTGCCAGCAGTTTAAGCTTGTTGAATGAGCAGTTCTTC. This codes for CASSLSLLNEQFF.

This clone was found once. The chain employs TRBV9 and TRBJ2-1, with TRBD2 matching 14 bases. This CDR3 comprises 16 residues. CDR1 is SGDLS, CDR2 YYNGEE, per germline. The trim removed 1 base at V and 7 bases at J, leaving 4 bases unmatched. CDR3 sequence: CASSVRGTSGRNEQFF. As DNA, the CDR3 is TGTGCCAGCAGCGTACGGGGGACTAGCGGGAGAAATGAGCAGTTCTTC.

With respect to this clone: An end of the junction differs from the germline gene, which may be a read error. The V gene is TRBV7-7, the J gene TRBJ1-3; 7 nucleotides align to TRBD1. CDR1 and CDR2 (germline): SSHAT, FNYEAQ (reference sequence). The length of the CDR3 is 14 residues. CDR3 protein: CASSPDRVGNTIYF. CDR3 bases: TGTGCTAGCAGCCCTGACAGGGTTGGAAACACCATATATTTT.

The rearrangement links TRBV12-5 to TRBJ2-1; D not certain. Trimming left V 0 bases short and J 10 bases short, with 7 bases between. CDR3 length: 12 amino acids. Germline CDR1 is LGHNT and CDR2 is FRNRAP. This CDR3 is CASGLVVGEQFF. The CDR3 DNA is TGTGCTAGTGGTTTGGTGGTAGGCGAGCAGTTCTTC.